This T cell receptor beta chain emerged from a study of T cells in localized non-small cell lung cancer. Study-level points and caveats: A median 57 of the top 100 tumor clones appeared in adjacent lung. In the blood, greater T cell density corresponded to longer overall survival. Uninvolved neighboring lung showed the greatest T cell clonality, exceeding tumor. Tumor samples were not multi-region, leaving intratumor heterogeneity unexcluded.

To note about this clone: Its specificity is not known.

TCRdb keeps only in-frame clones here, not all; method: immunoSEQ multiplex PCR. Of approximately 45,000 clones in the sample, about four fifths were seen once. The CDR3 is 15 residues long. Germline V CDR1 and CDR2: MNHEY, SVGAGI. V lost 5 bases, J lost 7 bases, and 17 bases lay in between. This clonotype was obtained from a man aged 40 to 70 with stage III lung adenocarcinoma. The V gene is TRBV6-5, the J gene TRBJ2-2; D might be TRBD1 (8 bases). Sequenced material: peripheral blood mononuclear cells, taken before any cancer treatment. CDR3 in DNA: TGTGCCAGCAGTCCACAGGGGGGGCACGGCGGGGAGCTGTTTTTT. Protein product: CASSPQGGHGGELFF.